This T cell receptor (beta chain) was profiled in a study of monozygotic twins with inflammatory bowel disease. Using the 5' RACE reads, TCRdb records one entry per CDR3 protein without DNA. The sample data list roughly 200,000 distinct CDR3 sequences. This CDR3 comprises 12 residues. Germline CDR1 SGHNT, CDR2 YYREEE (reference sequence). The TCR comes from a human donor with ulcerative colitis or Crohn's disease, or a healthy co-twin of an affected twin (not recorded which). The sequencing sample was made of blood. The gene calls are TRBV5-4 and TRBJ1-1. CDR3 sequence: CASSRATDEAFF.